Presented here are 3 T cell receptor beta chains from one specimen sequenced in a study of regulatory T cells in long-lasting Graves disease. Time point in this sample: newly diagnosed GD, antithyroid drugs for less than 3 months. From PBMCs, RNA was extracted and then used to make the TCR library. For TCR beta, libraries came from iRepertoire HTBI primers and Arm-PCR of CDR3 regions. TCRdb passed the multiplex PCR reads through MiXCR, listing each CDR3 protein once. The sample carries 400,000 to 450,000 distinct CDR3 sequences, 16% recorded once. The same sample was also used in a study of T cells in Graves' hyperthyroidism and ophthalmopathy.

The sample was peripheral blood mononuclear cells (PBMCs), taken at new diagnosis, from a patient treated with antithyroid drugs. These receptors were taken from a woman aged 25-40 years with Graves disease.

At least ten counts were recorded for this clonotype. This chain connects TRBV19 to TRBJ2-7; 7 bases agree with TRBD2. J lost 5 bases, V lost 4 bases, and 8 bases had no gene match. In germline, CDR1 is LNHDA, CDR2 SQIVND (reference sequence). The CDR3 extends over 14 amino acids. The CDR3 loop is CASSRAREMDEQYF. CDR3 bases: TGTGCCAGTAGTAGGGCGCGGGAGATGGACGAGCAGTACTTC.

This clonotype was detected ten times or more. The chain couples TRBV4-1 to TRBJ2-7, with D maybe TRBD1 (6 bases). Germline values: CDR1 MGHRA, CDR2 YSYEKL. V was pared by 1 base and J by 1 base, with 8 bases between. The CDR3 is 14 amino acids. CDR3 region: CASSQGQVSYEQYF. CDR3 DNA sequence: TGCGCCAGCAGCCAAGGACAGGTATCCTACGAGCAGTACTTC.

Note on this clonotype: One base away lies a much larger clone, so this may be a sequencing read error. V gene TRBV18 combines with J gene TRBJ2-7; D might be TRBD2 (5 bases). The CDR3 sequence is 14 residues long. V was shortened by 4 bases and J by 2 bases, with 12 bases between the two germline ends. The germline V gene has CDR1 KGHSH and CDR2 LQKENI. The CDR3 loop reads CASSQEDGTYEQYF. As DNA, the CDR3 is TGTGCCAGCTCACAAGAGGACGGGACCTACGAGCAGTACTTC. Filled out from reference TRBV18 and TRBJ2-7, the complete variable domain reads NAGVMQNPRHLVRRRGQEARLRCSPMKGHSHVYWYRQLPEEGLKFMVYLQKENIIDESGMPKERFSAEFPKEGPSILRIQQVVRGDSAAYFCASSQEDGTYEQYFGPGTRLTVT.